The 20 T cell receptor beta chains listed next were all sequenced from one sample in a study of CD8 T cells in Susac syndrome. An amount of RNA that ranged from 0.5 to 1 ug was reverse transcribed with random hexamers. A single record per CDR3 protein comes from TCRdb applying MiXCR to the immunoSEQ multiplex PCR reads. The table includes hundreds of thousands of distinct CDR3 sequences, less than 95% detected once. The sequencing input was CD4+ T cells from PBMCs. The receptor source for this set is a human donor with Susac syndrome.

The V and J genes are TRBV6-5 and TRBJ1-5; TRBD1 aligns across 8 bases. Trimming cost V 5 bases and J 11 bases; bases outside gene matches: 8. Looked up from germline, CDR1 is MNHEY and CDR2 is SVGAGI. The CDR3 is 13 amino acids. The CDR3 nucleotides read TGTGCCAGCAGTACGACAGGGGAGATGTCCCAGCATTTT. Its protein is CASSTTGEMSQHF.

The chain couples TRBV12-3 or TRBV12-4 to TRBJ2-2; D is possibly TRBD1 (5 bases). The CDR3 is 15 residues long. Trimming cost V 2 bases and J 6 bases, with 13 bases left between them. The chain's CDR3 is CASSLLQGKAGELFF. CDR3 sequence (DNA): TGTGCCAGCAGTTTACTTCAGGGAAAGGCCGGGGAGCTGTTTTTT.

V gene TRBV3-1 combines with J gene TRBJ2-3; a possible D gene is TRBD2 (5 bases). The V and J ends lost 1 base and 10 bases respectively, with 15 bases between them. The CDR3 is made up of 14 amino acids. Per the germline V gene, CDR1 is LGHDT and CDR2 is YNNKEL (reference sequence). CDR3 DNA: TGTGCCAGCAGCCAAGGAGTTGGGGAGACCGCGCAGTATTTT. Amino acids: CASSQGVGETAQYF.

This chain connects TRBV29-1 to TRBJ1-4; D gene unclear. This CDR3 is 13 amino acids long. The V end lost 2 bases, the J end lost 5 bases, and 9 bases lay between the germline ends. Germline V gene sequence: CDR1 SQVTM, CDR2 ANQGSEA. CDR3 DNA: TGCAGCGTTGAACCCAGCCGAAATGAAAAACTGTTTTTT. Translated, it gives CSVEPSRNEKLFF.

This clonotype has a single count. The rearrangement uses TRBV12-3 or TRBV12-4 and TRBJ1-3; no clear D. The V end lost 6 bases, the J end lost 1 base, and 13 bases lay between the germline ends. CDR3 length: 15 residues. CDR3 protein: CASRGIGSSGNTIYF. CDR3 DNA: TGTGCCAGCAGGGGAATCGGGAGTTCTGGAAACACCATATATTTT.

V usage is TRBV12-3 or TRBV12-4 and J usage is TRBJ2-2; 9 bases map to TRBD1. The CDR3 runs to 18 residues. With 4 bases clipped from V and 7 bases from J, the junction kept 16 bases outside the gene matches. DNA of the CDR3: TGTGCCAGCAGTTCGTGGAGTGAGGAGACAGGGGGTTACGGGGAGCTGTTTTTT. It is translated as CASSSWSEETGGYGELFF.

The chain employs TRBV30 and TRBJ1-1; 8 bases line up with TRBD1. CDR3 length equals 12 residues. The V segment lost 0 bases and the J segment 8 bases; nucleotides outside the gene matches: 2. From germline, CDR1 is GTSNPN and CDR2 SVGIG (reference sequence). The CDR3 region has the DNA TGTGCCTGGAGTGTACAGGGGGAGGAAGCTTTCTTT. It translates to CAWSVQGEEAFF.

The CDR3 region has the DNA TGCGCCAGCAGCCAAGATCTAGCGGGGGGGCAGGAGTCGGATACGCAGTATTTT. Translated: CASSQDLAGGQESDTQYF. The chain employs TRBV4-3 and TRBJ2-3; 12 nucleotides match TRBD2. The junction had 10 bases not matched to a gene; V was cut back by 0 bases and J by 6 bases. CDR1 and CDR2 from the germline V gene are LGHNA and YSLEER. CDR3 length: 18 residues.

The chain's CDR3 is CAWSARFPTNYGYTF. The CDR3 DNA is TGTGCCTGGAGTGCCAGGTTCCCGACTAACTATGGCTACACCTTC. The chain employs TRBV30 and TRBJ1-2; D not resolved. Trimming removed 1 base from V and 0 bases from J, with 12 bases in between. Per the germline V gene, CDR1 is GTSNPN and CDR2 is SVGIG (reference sequence). The CDR3 is 15 residues long.

CDR3 in amino acids: CASSLLQQEPYEQYF. As DNA, the CDR3 is TGTGCCAGCAGTTTACTACAACAGGAGCCCTACGAGCAGTACTTC. The chain links TRBV28 to TRBJ2-7; possible D gene TRBD1, 5 bases. Germline loops: CDR1 MDHEN, CDR2 SYDVKM. Trimming took off 2 bases at V and 2 bases at J, with 13 bases between the two ends. The CDR3 is 15 residues long.

CDR3 bases: TGTGCCAGCAGTTTAGTTGCATCAGTAGGCGAGCAGTACTTC. It yields the protein CASSLVASVGEQYF. The V gene is TRBV12-3 or TRBV12-4, the J gene TRBJ2-7; no firm D call. V was shortened by 1 base and J by 6 bases, with 13 bases between the two germline ends. The CDR3 has 14 residues.

This chain connects TRBV20-1 to TRBJ2-2; maybe TRBD1 (5 bases). V shed 1 base and J shed 0 bases, with 15 bases lying between them. CDR1 and CDR2 (germline): DFQATT, SNEGSKA (reference sequence). The CDR3 length is 17 residues. CDR3 coding DNA: TGCAGTGCTAGAGTGGAGTGGGGCGATTCGAACACCGGGGAGCTGTTTTTT. Residues: CSARVEWGDSNTGELFF.

The J gene is TRBJ2-7, the V gene TRBV7-3; D perhaps matches TRBD2 (6 bases). Germline V gene sequence: CDR1 SGHTA, CDR2 FQGTGA. CDR3 length: 15 amino acids. V was pared by 1 base and J by 0 bases, with 10 bases between. As DNA, the CDR3 is TGTGCCAGCAGCTTAATGGGGGGTCGCTCCTACGAGCAGTACTTC. Residues: CASSLMGGRSYEQYF.

The rearrangement joins TRBV6-2 or TRBV6-3 to TRBJ2-2; D unresolved. The CDR3 has 13 amino acids. V lost 6 bases and J 8 bases, leaving 13 bases between the germline ends. Germline CDR1 reads MNHEY; CDR2 reads SVGEGT. In DNA, the CDR3 is TGTGCCAGCAGCAAATTGACGGCGGGGGAGCTGTTTTTT. It is translated as CASSKLTAGELFF.

CDR3 region: CASSSDMDGYTF. Written as DNA, the CDR3 is TGTGCCAGCAGCTCAGACATGGATGGCTACACCTTC. The chain employs TRBV5-4 and TRBJ1-2; no reliable D call. V lost 3 bases, J lost 6 bases, and 9 bases lay in between. CDR1 is SGHNT and CDR2 is YYREEE in the germline V gene (reference sequence). CDR3 length: 12 amino acids. Combining the CDR3 with reference TRBV5-4 and TRBJ1-2 gives the whole variable domain ETGVTQSPTHLIKTRGQQVTLRCSSQSGHNTVSWYQQALGQGPQFIFQYYREEENGRGNFPPRFSGLQFPNYSSELNVNALELDDSALYLCASSSDMDGYTFGSGTRLTVV.

The chain has TRBV6-2 or TRBV6-3 and TRBJ2-5; the match to TRBD2 covers 7 bases. The ends lost 10 bases at V and 4 bases at J; junction bases unmatched: 12. Germline V gene sequence: CDR1 MNHEY, CDR2 SVGEGT. The CDR3 runs to 14 residues. The CDR3: CAIQSGARGETQYF. The CDR3 nucleotides read TGTGCCATCCAGAGCGGGGCCCGAGGAGAGACCCAGTACTTC.

The rearrangement joins TRBV29-1 to TRBJ2-2; D call uncertain. V shed 3 bases and J shed 4 bases, with 6 bases lying between them. From germline, CDR1 is SQVTM and CDR2 ANQGSEA. The CDR3 has 12 residues. The DNA of the CDR3 is TGCAGCGTTGAGAGAGGCACCGGGGAGCTGTTTTTT. It codes for CSVERGTGELFF.

CDR3 nucleotides: TGTGCCAGCAGCTTAGGGTCTCTTCCGGGGGGGCGATATGAGCAGTTCTTC. Its protein product is CASSLGSLPGGRYEQFF. The chain is built from TRBV11-3 and TRBJ2-1; 8 bases are shared with TRBD2. This CDR3 is built from 17 residues. CDR1 and CDR2 from the germline V gene are SGHNT and YENEEA. The trim removed 1 base at V and 8 bases at J, leaving 13 bases unmatched.

This clonotype has only one observation. The chain recombines TRBV9 with TRBJ1-6; the D is unclear. This CDR3 contains 12 residues. The germline gives CDR1 SGDLS, CDR2 YYNGEE. Trimming cost V 2 bases and J 12 bases, with 9 bases left between them. The CDR3 bases are TGTGCCAGCAGCGTCGCGGGAGAACCCCTCCACTTT. It encodes CASSVAGEPLHF.

The chain employs TRBV9 and TRBJ2-3, with 10 bases lining up with TRBD1. Germline assignment: CDR1 SGDLS and CDR2 YYNGEE. Trimming at V came to 0 bases and at J to 3 bases, leaving 4 bases not matched to a gene. This CDR3 has 16 residues. The CDR3 coding sequence is TGTGCCAGCAGCGTAGTGTGGACAGGGGGAACAGATACGCAGTATTTT. Translation gives CASSVVWTGGTDTQYF.